The entry that follows covers one TCR beta chain sequence. CDR1 is KGHDR and CDR2 is SFDVKD in the germline V gene. Unmatched junction bases numbered 7, after V lost 0 bases and J lost 4 bases. CDR3 length: 18 amino acids. This sample stems from a study of blood T cell repertoires in COVID-19. The overall study: COVID-19 samples, acute and convalescent, were from the United States, Italy and Spain. Nucleic acid was either cDNA or gDNA, and it came from T cells, B-cell-depleted T cells, or PBMCs.

In the original analysis: Estimation of nucleated cell counts was performed using reference gene primer amplification. Produced via immunoSEQ multiplex PCR; TCRdb's table is partial and in-frame only. The DNA gave D and trimming, while V, J and clone size come from that table. The repertoire holds about 150,000 clones, with 80% to 90% as singletons. The clonotype comes from a woman aged 50 to 65 with acute or convalescent COVID-19. The gene calls are TRBV24-1 and TRBJ2-1; 11 bases fit TRBD2. The sample comprised peripheral blood. CDR3 coding DNA: TGTGCCACCAGTGATTTGACTGCAACTAGCGGGGGATACAATGAGCAGTTCTTC. It codes for CATSDLTATSGGYNEQFF.